This T cell receptor (beta chain) originates from a study of blood T cells in healthy people across ages (dated by TCRdb to between 2015 and 2016). Describing the broader study: In model experiments, template switching captured roughly one uniquely barcoded TCR beta cDNA molecule for every two T cells. Two additional independent replicas of 1 million unique cDNA reads from the same blood draw were analyzed for two donors (one aged 18 to 30 and one aged 80 or older). Age-related changes in TCR beta repertoire diversity were measured in the study by deep sequencing normalized with unique cDNA molecular identifiers. The donors were divided into four age groups: young (average approximately 17 years), middle-aged (around 37), aged (approximately 62) and long-lived (about 84). To avoid experimental bias, donors of different ages were spread randomly across the sequencing lanes. Here is what the overall study found, with its caveats: Estimates of total diversity from one million sequenced T cells were regarded as lower bounds and underestimates. The long-lived group showed more naive CD4+ T cells, fewer expanded clones and increased TCR diversity than the aged group, suggesting age selection. Since profiling was done on bulk unsorted PBMCs, naive and antigen-experienced compartments could not be conclusively compared. Observed TCR beta diversity per million T cells fell roughly linearly with age, and a significant reduction was already apparent by age roughly 41. There was a strong correlation between observed TCR beta diversity and the percentage of naive T cells measured by flow cytometry. The CMV infection status of donors was not known, potentially confounding age-related changes in expanded clonotypes.

Receptor amplification or capture employed 5' RACE. The run used an Illumina HiSeq 2500. The second PCR ran for about 7 to 11 cycles and used a J-beta primer mix along with a sample-barcoded 5' primer. A template-switch 5' adaptor carrying 12 random nucleotides introduced a unique molecular identifier onto each TCR beta cDNA molecule. Each sample yielded at least 2.5 million CDR3-containing paired-end reads. First-strand cDNA was synthesized from all RNA with the Mint cDNA synthesis kit, primed by a TRBC-specific oligonucleotide. All cDNA was treated with uracil-DNA glycosylase and then went through a first 18-cycle PCR with the universal primers M1SS and BC2_uni_R. On the authors' methods: Each sample was normalized by randomly selecting 1 million high-quality reads, each carrying a distinct molecular identifier. Instead of being binned into consensus sequences, reads with shared molecular identifiers were discarded. MiTCR, set to a Q25 quality threshold and the strictest error-elimination algorithm, was used for CDR3 identification, clonotype clustering and error correction. Lower-bound total TCR beta diversity was estimated with a nonparametric unseen species model using Euler transformation. The public reads were run again by TCRdb, first through fastp at Q25 and then through MiXCR, and only productive beta chains were kept. A single entry per CDR3 protein holds the most common genes and DNA from its merged rows. The V and J calls follow TCRdb's processing rather than the paper's. The sample includes under 950,000 distinct CDR3 sequences, with 20% to 25% observed a single time. Clones ranked in the top ten supply under 25% of the sample.

The CDR3 goes from the cysteine to the phenylalanine over 16 residues. Left in the record is the CDR3 DNA by itself, 48 bases read in frame from the first base. CDR1 and CDR2 (SGHTA, FQGNSA) derive from the germline V gene. V lost 1 base and J lost 7 bases; the stretch between them is 19 bases long. The count of this clonotype is one. This clone's antigen is unknown. The record has no base qualities; no much larger clone is one base away. A lone read offers only weak evidence. Donors were 35 to 40 systemically healthy Caucasian individuals from Russia aged roughly 6 to 90 years. Each donor gave ten milliliters of peripheral blood, collected into EDTA-treated Vacutainer tubes. Ficoll-Paque density-gradient centrifugation was used to isolate PBMCs, with at least 6.5 million per sample. Trizol reagent was used to extract total RNA from the PBMCs, yielding at least 5.5 micrograms per sample. For every donor, flow cytometry on a PBMC aliquot measured the percentage of naive CD45RAhigh/CD27high T cells.

This clonotype was sampled from a man aged 70-80 years in good health. The chain is encoded by TRBV7-2 joined to TRBJ1-2, with a tentative D gene TRBD1 over 6 matching bases. Sequenced: blood. The CDR3 has the sequence CASSLEGAGVRGGYTF. The nucleotides read TGTGCCAGCAGCTTAGAAGGTGCAGGGGTCCGCGGTGGCTACACCTTC.